This T cell receptor beta chain was found in a study of T cells in Graves' hyperthyroidism and ophthalmopathy. From RNA transcripts, TCR beta CDR3 regions were amplified. First-round RT-PCR targeting the TCR CDR3 was performed with the HTBI primer set. TCRdb re-called the multiplex PCR reads with MiXCR, one entry per CDR3 protein. The table has 750,000 to 900,000 distinct CDR3 sequences, more than 30% seen once; the top ten hold around 10%. Germline V lookup: CDR1 SGHRS, CDR2 YFSETQ. With 4 bases clipped from V and 2 bases from J, the junction kept 15 bases outside the gene matches. The CDR3 consists of 18 residues.

The chain employs TRBV5-1 and TRBJ2-5; 9 bases agree with TRBD2. The source of this sequence is a man between 18 and 35 years old with Graves' hyperthyroidism. The source material was blood. CDR3 in amino acids: CASSRIQSGGPLQETQYF. Written as DNA, the CDR3 is TGCGCCAGCAGCCGAATTCAGAGCGGGGGGCCGCTGCAAGAGACCCAGTACTTC. The whole variable domain, remainder taken from reference TRBV5-1 and TRBJ2-5, is KAGVTQTPRYLIKTRGQQVTLSCSPISGHRSVSWYQQTPGQGLQFLFEYFSETQRNKGNFPGRFSGRQFSNSRSEMNVSTLELGDSALYLCASSRIQSGGPLQETQYFGPGTRLLVL.